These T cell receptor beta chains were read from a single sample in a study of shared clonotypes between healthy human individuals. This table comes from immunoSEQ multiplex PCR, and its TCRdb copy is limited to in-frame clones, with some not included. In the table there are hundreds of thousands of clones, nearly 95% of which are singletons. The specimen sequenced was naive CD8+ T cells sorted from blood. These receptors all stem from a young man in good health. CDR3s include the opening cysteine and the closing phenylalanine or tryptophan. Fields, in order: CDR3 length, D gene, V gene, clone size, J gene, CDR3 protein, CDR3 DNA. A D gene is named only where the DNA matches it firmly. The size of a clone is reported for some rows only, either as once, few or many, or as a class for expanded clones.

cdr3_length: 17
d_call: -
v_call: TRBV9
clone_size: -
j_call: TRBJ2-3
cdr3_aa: CASSPIGATASTDTQYF
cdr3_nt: TGTGCCAGCAGCCCCATAGGCGCGACAGCTAGCACAGATACGCAGTATTTT

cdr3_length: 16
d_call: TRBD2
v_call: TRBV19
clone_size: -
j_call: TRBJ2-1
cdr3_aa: CASMGPGTRTYNEQFF
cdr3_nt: TGTGCCAGTATGGGACCCGGGACTAGAACCTACAATGAGCAGTTCTTC

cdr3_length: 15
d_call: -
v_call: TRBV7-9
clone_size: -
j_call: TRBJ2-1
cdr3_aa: CASNIPDGLRNEQFF
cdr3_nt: TGTGCCAGCAATATTCCCGACGGGTTACGGAATGAGCAGTTCTTC

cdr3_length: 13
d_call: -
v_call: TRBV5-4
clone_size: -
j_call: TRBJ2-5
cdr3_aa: CASSPSMGETQYF
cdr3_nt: TGTGCCAGCAGCCCTTCAATGGGGGAGACCCAGTACTTC

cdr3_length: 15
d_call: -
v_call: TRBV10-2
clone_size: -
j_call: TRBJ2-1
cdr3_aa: CASSETGFSYNEQFF
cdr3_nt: TGCGCCAGCAGTGAGACGGGGTTCTCCTACAATGAGCAGTTCTTC

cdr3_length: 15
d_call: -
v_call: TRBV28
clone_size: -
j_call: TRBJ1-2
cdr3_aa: CASSLGQEGDYGYTF
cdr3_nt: TGTGCCAGCAGTTTGGGGCAGGAAGGGGACTATGGCTACACCTTC

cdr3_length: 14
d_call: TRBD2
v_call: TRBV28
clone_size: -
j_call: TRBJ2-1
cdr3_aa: CASSFRLAGNEQFF
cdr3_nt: TGTGCCAGCAGTTTTCGACTAGCGGGGAATGAGCAGTTCTTC

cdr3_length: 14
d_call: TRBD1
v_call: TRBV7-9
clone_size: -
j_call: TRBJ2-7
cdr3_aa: CASSFSDRAGEQYF
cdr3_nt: TGTGCCAGCAGCTTCAGTGACAGGGCTGGAGAGCAGTACTTC

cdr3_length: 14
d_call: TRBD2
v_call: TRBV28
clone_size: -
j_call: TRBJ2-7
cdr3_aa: CASSFGLAGYEQYF
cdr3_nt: TGTGCCAGCAGTTTCGGACTAGCGGGGTACGAGCAGTACTTC

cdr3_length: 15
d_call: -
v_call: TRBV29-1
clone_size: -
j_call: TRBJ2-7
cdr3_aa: CSVEVGWRPSYEQYF
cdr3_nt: TGCAGCGTCGAGGTGGGGTGGAGGCCTTCCTACGAGCAGTACTTC

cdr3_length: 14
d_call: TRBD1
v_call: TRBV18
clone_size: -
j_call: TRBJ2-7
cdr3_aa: CASSHDRVHDEQYF
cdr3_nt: TGTGCCAGCTCACACGACAGGGTTCATGACGAGCAGTACTTC

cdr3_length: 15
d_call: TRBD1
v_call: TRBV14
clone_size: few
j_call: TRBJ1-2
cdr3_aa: CASSVTGTANYGYTF
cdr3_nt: TGTGCCAGCAGCGTCACCGGGACAGCGAACTATGGCTACACCTTC

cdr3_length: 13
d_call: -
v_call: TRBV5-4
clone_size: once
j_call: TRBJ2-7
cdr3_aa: CASSSGGIGEQYF
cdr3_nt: TGTGCCAGCAGCTCTGGGGGGATAGGGGAGCAGTACTTC

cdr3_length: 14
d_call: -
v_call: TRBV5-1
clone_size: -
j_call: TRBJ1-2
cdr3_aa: CASSLPGVDYGYTF
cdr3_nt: TGCGCCAGCAGCTTGCCAGGGGTCGACTATGGCTACACCTTC

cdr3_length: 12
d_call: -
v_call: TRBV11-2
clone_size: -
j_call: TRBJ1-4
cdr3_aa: CASSLSGEKLFF
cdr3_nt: TGTGCCAGCAGCTTATCGGGTGAAAAACTGTTTTTT

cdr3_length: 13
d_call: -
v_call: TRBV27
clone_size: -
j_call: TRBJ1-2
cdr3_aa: CASSSFRTNGYTF
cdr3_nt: TGTGCCAGCAGCTCCTTCCGGACGAATGGCTACACCTTC